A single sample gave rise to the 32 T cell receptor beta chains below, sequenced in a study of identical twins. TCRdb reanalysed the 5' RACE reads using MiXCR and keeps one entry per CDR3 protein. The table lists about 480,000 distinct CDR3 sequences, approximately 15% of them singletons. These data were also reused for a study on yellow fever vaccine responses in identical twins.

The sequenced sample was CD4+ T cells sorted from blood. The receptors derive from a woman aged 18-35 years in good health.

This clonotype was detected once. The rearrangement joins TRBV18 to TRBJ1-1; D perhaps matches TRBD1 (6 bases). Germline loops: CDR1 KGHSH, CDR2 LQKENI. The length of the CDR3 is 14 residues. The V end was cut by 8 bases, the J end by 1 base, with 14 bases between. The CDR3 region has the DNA TGTGCCAGCCACAAAGGGGGAGCGAACACTGAAGCTTTCTTT. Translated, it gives CASHKGGANTEAFF.

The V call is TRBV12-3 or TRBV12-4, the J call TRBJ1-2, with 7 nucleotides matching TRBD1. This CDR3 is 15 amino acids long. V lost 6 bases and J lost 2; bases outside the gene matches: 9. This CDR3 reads CASSPEGAANYGYTF. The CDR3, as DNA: TGTGCCAGCAGCCCAGAGGGGGCCGCGAACTATGGCTACACCTTC.

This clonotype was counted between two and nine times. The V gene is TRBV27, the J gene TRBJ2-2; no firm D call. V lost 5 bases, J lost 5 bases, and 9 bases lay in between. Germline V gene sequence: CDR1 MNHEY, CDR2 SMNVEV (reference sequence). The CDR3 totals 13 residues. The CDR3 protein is CASSPLSTGELFF. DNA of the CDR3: TGTGCCAGCAGTCCCCTTTCTACCGGGGAGCTGTTTTTT.

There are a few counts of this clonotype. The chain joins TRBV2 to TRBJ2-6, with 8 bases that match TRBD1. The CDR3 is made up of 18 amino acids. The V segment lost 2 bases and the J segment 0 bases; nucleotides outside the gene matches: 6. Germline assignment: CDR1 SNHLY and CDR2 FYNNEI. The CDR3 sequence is CASSERYRGISGANVLTF. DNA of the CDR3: TGTGCCAGCAGTGAACGGTACAGGGGGATCTCTGGGGCCAACGTCCTGACTTTC.

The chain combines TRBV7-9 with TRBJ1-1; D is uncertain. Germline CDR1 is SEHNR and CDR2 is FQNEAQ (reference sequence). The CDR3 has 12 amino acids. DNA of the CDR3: TGTGGTTGGTTGGAAGGAGGCACTGAAGCTTTCTTT. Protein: CGWLEGGTEAFF.

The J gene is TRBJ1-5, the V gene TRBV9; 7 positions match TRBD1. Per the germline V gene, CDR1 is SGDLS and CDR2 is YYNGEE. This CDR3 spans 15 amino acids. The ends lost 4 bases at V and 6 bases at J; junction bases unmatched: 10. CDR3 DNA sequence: TGTGCCAGCAGCTTGGAAGGGGGCGCGGGTCAGCCCCAGCATTTT. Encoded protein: CASSLEGGAGQPQHF.

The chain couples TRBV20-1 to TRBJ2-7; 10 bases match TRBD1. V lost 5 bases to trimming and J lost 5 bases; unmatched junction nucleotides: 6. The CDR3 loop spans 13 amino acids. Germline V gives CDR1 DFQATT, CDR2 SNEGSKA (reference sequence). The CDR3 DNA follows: TGCAGTGCTGTCGGGACAGGGGACCACGAGCAGTACTTC. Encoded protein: CSAVGTGDHEQYF.

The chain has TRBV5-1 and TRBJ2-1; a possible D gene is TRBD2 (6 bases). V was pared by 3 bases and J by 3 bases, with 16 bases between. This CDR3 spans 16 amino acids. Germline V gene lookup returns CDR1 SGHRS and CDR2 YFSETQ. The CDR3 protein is CASSWGLLKSYNEQFF. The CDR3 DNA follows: TGCGCCAGCAGCTGGGGACTGCTAAAAAGCTACAATGAGCAGTTCTTC. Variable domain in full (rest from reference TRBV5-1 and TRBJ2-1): KAGVTQTPRYLIKTRGQQVTLSCSPISGHRSVSWYQQTPGQGLQFLFEYFSETQRNKGNFPGRFSGRQFSNSRSEMNVSTLELGDSALYLCASSWGLLKSYNEQFFGPGTRLTVL.

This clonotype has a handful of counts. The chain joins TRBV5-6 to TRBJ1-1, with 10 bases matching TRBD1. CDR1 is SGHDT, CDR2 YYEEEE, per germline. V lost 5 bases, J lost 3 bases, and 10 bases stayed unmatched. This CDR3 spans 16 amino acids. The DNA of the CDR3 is TGTGCCAGCAGTAAAGACAGGGGGCGCGGCGACACTGAAGCTTTCTTT. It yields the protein CASSKDRGRGDTEAFF. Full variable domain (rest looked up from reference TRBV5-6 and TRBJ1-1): DAGVTQSPTHLIKTRGQQVTLRCSPKSGHDTVSWYQQALGQGPQFIFQYYEEEERQRGNFPDRFSGHQFPNYSSELNVNALLLGDSALYLCASSKDRGRGDTEAFFGQGTRLTVV.

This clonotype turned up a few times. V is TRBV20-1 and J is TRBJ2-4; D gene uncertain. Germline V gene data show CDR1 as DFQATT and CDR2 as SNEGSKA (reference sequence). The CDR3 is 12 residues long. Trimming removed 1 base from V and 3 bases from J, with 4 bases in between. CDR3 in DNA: TGCAGTGCTAGAGGGGTCAAAAACATTCAGTACTTC. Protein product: CSARGVKNIQYF.

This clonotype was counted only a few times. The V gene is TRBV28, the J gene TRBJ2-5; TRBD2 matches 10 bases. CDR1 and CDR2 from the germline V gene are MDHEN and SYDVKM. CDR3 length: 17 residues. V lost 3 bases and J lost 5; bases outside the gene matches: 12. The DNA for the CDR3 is TGTGCCAGCAGTTTTCCGTCGAAGCGGGAGGGCCGGGAGACCCAGTACTTC. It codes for CASSFPSKREGRETQYF.

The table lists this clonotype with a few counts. Here the CDR3 DNA reads TGTGCCAGCAGCCAAGCGGGGAGGGGGACTGAAGCTTTCTTT. It yields the protein CASSQAGRGTEAFF. The chain carries TRBV3-1 and TRBJ1-1, with D possibly being TRBD1 (6 bases). Germline V lookup: CDR1 LGHDT, CDR2 YNNKEL (reference sequence). CDR3 length equals 14 residues. The ends were cut back, 1 base at V and 5 bases at J, with 11 bases in the middle. Based on the CDR3 plus reference TRBV3-1 and TRBJ1-1, the full variable domain is DTAVSQTPKYLVTQMGNDKSIKCEQNLGHDTMYWYKQDSKKFLKIMFSYNNKELIINETVPNRFSPKSPDKAHLNLHINSLELGDSAVYFCASSQAGRGTEAFFGQGTRLTVV.

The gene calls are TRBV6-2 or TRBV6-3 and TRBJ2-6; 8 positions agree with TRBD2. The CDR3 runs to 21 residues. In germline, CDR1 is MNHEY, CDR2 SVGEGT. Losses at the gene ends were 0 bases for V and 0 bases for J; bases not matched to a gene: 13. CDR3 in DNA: TGTGCCAGCAGTTACTCGATCACTAGCGGAAGTCCCCCCTCTGGGGCCAACGTCCTGACTTTC. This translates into CASSYSITSGSPPSGANVLTF.

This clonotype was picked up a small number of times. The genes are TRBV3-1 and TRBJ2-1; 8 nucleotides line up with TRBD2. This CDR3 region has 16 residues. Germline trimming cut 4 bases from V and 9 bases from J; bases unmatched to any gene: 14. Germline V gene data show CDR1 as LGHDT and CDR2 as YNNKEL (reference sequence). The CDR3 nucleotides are TGTGCCAGCAGCCTATTGACGGGAGGGCCTTTTGGTGAGCAGTTCTTC. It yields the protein CASSLLTGGPFGEQFF.

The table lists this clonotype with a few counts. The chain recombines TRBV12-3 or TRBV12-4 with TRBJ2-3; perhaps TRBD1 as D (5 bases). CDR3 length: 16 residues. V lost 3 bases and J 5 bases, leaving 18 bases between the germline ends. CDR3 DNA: TGTGCCAGCAGTTTTTTTAGGGGCTCTGTAGGAGATACGCAGTATTTT. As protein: CASSFFRGSVGDTQYF.

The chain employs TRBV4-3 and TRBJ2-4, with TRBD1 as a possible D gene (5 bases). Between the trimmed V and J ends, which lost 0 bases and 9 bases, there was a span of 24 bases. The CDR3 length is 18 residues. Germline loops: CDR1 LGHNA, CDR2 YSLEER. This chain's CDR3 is CASSQEVQGELKQGIQYF. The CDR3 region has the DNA TGCGCCAGCAGCCAAGAGGTTCAGGGCGAACTTAAGCAGGGCATTCAGTACTTC.

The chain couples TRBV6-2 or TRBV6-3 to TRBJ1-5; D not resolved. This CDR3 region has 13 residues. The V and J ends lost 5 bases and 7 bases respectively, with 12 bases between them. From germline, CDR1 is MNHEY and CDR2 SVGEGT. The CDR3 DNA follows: TGTGCCAGCAGTCGACTAAACGAACAGCCCCAGCATTTT. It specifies CASSRLNEQPQHF.

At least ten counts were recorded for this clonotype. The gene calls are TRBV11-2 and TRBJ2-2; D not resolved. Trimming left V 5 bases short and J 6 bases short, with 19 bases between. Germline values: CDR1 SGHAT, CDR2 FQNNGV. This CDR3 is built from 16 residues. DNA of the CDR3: TGTGCCAGCAGCCTACTACCTCCTAGTTACTCCGGGGAGCTGTTTTTT. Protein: CASSLLPPSYSGELFF.

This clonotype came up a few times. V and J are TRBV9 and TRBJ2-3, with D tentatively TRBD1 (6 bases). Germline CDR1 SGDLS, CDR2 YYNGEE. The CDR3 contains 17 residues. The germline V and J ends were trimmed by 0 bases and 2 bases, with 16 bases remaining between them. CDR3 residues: CASSVEPGQGNTDTQYF. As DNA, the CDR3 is TGTGCCAGCAGCGTAGAACCGGGACAAGGAAACACAGATACGCAGTATTTT. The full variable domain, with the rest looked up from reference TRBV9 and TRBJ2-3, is DSGVTQTPKHLITATGQRVTLRCSPRSGDLSVYWYQQSLDQGLQFLIQYYNGEERAKGNILERFSAQQFPDLHSELNLSSLELGDSALYFCASSVEPGQGNTDTQYFGPGTRLTVL.

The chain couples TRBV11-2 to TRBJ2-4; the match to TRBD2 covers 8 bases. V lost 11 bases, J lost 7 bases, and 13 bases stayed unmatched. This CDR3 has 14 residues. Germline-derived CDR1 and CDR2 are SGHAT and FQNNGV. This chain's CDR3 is CAVREGGQGNIQYF. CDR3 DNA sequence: TGTGCCGTACGGGAGGGGGGGCAAGGGAACATTCAGTACTTC.

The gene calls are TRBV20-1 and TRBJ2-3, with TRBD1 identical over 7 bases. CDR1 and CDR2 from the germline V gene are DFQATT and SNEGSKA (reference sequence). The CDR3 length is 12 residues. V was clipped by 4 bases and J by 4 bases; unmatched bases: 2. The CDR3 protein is CSATQGADTQYF. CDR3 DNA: TGCAGTGCTACCCAGGGGGCAGATACGCAGTATTTT.

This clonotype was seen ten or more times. In DNA form, the CDR3 reads TGCGCCAGCAGCCAAGATCTGAACAGACTAATCACAGATACGCAGTATTTT. It translates to CASSQDLNRLITDTQYF. The chain carries TRBV4-1 and TRBJ2-3; perhaps TRBD2 as D (5 bases). Per germline, CDR1 MGHRA and CDR2 YSYEKL. V gave up 0 bases and J gave up 2 bases, with 15 bases separating them. This CDR3 has 17 residues.

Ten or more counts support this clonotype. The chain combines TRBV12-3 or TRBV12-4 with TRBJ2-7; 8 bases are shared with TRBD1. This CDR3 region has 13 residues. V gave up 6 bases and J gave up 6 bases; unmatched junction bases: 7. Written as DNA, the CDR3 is TGTGCCAGCAGCCACGGGACAGGTGGCGAGCAGTACTTC. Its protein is CASSHGTGGEQYF.

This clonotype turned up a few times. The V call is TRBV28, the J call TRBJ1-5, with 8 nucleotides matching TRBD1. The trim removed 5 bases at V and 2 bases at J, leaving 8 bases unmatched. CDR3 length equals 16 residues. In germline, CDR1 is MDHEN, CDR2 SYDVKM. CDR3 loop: CASSVYRGERNQPQHF. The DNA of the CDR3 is TGTGCCAGCAGTGTTTACAGGGGGGAACGCAATCAGCCCCAGCATTTT.

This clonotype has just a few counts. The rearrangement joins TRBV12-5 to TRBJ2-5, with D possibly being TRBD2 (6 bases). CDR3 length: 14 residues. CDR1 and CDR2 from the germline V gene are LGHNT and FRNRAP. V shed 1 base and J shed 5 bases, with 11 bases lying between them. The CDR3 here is CASGLAGVEETQYF. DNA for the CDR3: TGTGCTAGTGGTTTGGCGGGAGTCGAGGAGACCCAGTACTTC. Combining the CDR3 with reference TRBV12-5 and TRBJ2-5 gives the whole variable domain DARVTQTPRHKVTEMGQEVTMRCQPILGHNTVFWYRQTMMQGLELLAYFRNRAPLDDSGMPKDRFSAEMPDATLATLKIQPSEPRDSAVYFCASGLAGVEETQYFGPGTRLLVL.

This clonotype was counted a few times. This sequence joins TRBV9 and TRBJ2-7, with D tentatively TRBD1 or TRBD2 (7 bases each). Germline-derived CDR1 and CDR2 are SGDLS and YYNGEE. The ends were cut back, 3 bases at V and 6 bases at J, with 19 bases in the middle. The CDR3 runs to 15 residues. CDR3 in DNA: TGTGCCAGCAGCGGACAGGGAGGGGATGGGGGCGAGCAGTACTTC. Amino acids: CASSGQGGDGGEQYF.

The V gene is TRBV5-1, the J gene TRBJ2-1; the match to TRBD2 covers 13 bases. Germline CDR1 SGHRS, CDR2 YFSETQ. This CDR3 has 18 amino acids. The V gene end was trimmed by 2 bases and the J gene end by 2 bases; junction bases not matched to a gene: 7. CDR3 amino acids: CASSFAGLAGDPYNEQFF. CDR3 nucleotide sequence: TGCGCCAGCAGCTTCGCCGGACTAGCGGGAGACCCCTACAATGAGCAGTTCTTC.

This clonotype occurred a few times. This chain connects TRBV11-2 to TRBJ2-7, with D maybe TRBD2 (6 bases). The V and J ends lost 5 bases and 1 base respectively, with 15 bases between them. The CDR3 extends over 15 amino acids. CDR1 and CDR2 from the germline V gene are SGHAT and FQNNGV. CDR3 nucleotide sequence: TGTGCCAGCAGCCGAGCACGGGGGTTTTCCTACGAGCAGTACTTC. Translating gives CASSRARGFSYEQYF.

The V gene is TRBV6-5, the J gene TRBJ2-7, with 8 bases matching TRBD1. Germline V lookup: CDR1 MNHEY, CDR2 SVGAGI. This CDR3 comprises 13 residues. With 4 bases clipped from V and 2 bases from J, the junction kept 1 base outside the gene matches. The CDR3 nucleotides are TGTGCCAGCAGTTGGGGACAGGCCTACGAGCAGTACTTC. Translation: CASSWGQAYEQYF.

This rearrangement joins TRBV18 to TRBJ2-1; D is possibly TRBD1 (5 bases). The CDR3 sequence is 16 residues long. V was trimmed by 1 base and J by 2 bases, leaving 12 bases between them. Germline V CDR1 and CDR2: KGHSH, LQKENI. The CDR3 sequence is CASSPRQKTTYNEQFF. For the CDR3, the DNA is TGTGCCAGCTCACCACGACAGAAGACGACCTACAATGAGCAGTTCTTC.

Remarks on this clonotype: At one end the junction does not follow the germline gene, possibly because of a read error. Written as DNA, the CDR3 is TGTGCCGTCAGTGGGAAACAGGGGTCCGGGGAGCTGTTTTTT. It is translated as CAVSGKQGSGELFF. This chain joins TRBV10-3 and TRBJ2-2; 7 nucleotides line up with TRBD1. The germline V gene has CDR1 ENHRY and CDR2 SYGVKD. The CDR3 is made up of 14 amino acids.

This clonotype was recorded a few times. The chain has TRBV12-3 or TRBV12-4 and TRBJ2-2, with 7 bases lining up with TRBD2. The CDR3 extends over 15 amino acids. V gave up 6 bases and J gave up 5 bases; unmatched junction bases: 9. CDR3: CASSPSGTGTGELFF. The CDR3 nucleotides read TGTGCCAGCAGCCCTAGCGGAACGGGGACCGGGGAGCTGTTTTTT.